Below, 26 T cell receptor beta chains from the same sample are listed, as sequenced in a study of molecular identifiers for immune sequencing clone quantification. Each CDR3 protein gets one entry after TCRdb re-called the PCR reads with MiXCR. The sample holds around 300,000 distinct CDR3 sequences, roughly 24% seen once. What was sequenced was naive CD8+ T cells from blood, with Jurkat cell RNA spiked in. Subset indicated: FACS-sorted CD8+CD4-CCR7+CD45RA+ naive T cells. The receptors come from a human donor in good health. Some libraries in this study had Jurkat cell RNA spiked in.

Concerning this clonotype: The germline gene is not matched at one end of the junction; a read error may be the cause. This sequence joins TRBV7-7 and TRBJ2-1; 15 bases line up with TRBD2. The CDR3 totals 18 residues. CDR1 and CDR2 (germline): SSHAT, FNYEAQ (reference sequence). Written as DNA, the CDR3 is TGTGCTAGCAGCCGGACTAGCGGGAGGGGGGTGCCCTACAATGAGCAGTTCTTC. Protein sequence: CASSRTSGRGVPYNEQFF.

This clonotype was seen only a few times. This rearrangement joins TRBV23-1 to TRBJ1-1; no definite D call. Being an ORF, TRBV23-1 has a function that is uncertain. The CDR3 extends over 14 amino acids. With 0 bases removed from V and 9 bases from J, the gap between germline ends came to 14 bases. The CDR3 protein is CASSQSEGRRKAFF. Here the CDR3 DNA reads TGCGCCAGCAGTCAATCCGAGGGTCGCAGGAAAGCTTTCTTT.

This clonotype was seen at least ten times. V gene TRBV6-5 combines with J gene TRBJ2-7; 13 bases line up with TRBD2. Per germline, CDR1 MNHEY and CDR2 SVGAGI. The CDR3 is 18 residues long. V lost 0 bases and J lost 6; bases outside the gene matches: 11. The CDR3 here is CASSYSPPTSGGAFEQYF. The CDR3 nucleotides read TGTGCCAGCAGTTACTCGCCTCCTACTAGCGGGGGGGCCTTCGAGCAGTACTTC.

The V and J genes are TRBV30 and TRBJ1-1; D not certain. Germline V gene lookup returns CDR1 GTSNPN and CDR2 SVGIG (reference sequence). The V gene lost 6 bases and the J gene lost 2 bases, with 19 bases spanning the gap. The CDR3 length is 15 residues. CDR3 sequence reads: CACGSFLQLNTEAFF. CDR3 coding DNA: TGTGCCTGCGGGTCCTTCTTACAACTAAACACTGAAGCTTTCTTT.

This clonotype came up many times. This sequence joins TRBV10-3 and TRBJ2-4; D is undetermined. V lost 5 bases, J lost 6 bases, and 11 bases lay in between. The germline gives CDR1 ENHRY, CDR2 SYGVKD. The CDR3 totals 13 residues. This CDR3 is CAISSGSPNIQYF. The CDR3 DNA is TGTGCCATCAGTTCGGGCAGCCCAAACATTCAGTACTTC.

This sequence joins TRBV19 and TRBJ1-2, with TRBD1 matching over 8 bases. V shed 9 bases and J 7 bases; nucleotides not matched to a gene: 7. The CDR3 length is 12 residues. The germline V gene encodes CDR1 LNHDA and CDR2 SQIVND (reference sequence). This CDR3 reads CASHSGGSGYTF. The CDR3 DNA follows: TGTGCCAGCCACTCAGGGGGCTCTGGCTACACCTTC.

This clonotype was counted at least ten times. The junction and the germline gene differ at one end; a read error may be behind it. The rearrangement links TRBV7-9 to TRBJ2-4; perhaps TRBD2 as D (6 bases). The CDR3 spans 13 residues. Germline V gene sequence: CDR1 SEHNR, CDR2 FQNEAQ (reference sequence). This CDR3 reads CASSNPPGLPGVF. In DNA form, the CDR3 reads TGTGCCAGCAGCAACCCACCGGGACTCCCGGGAGTCTTC.

With regard to this clonotype: A much more abundant neighbour one base away suggests this may be a read error. The J gene is TRBJ1-2, the V gene TRBV5-3; D not resolved. TRBV5-3 is designated an ORF whose function remains uncertain. The CDR3 sequence is 15 residues long. The CDR3 here is CASSFVRGFSYGYIF. CDR3 sequence (DNA): TGTGCCAGCAGCTTTGTCCGGGGATTCAGCTATGGCTACATCTTC.

This clonotype was picked up many times. The V gene is TRBV27, the J gene TRBJ2-7; D not certain. Germline V gives CDR1 MNHEY, CDR2 SMNVEV (reference sequence). Trimming took 10 bases from V and 2 from J, leaving 15 bases between them. CDR3 length equals 13 residues. The CDR3 loop reads CATAAVPPYEQYF. In DNA form, the CDR3 reads TGTGCCACCGCCGCGGTGCCCCCCTACGAGCAGTACTTC.

The chain is built from TRBV15 and TRBJ1-3; no firm D call. This CDR3 is 18 amino acids long. Germline lookup yields CDR1 LNHNV and CDR2 YYDKDF (reference sequence). V was pared by 0 bases and J by 8 bases, with 23 bases between. CDR3 DNA: TGTGCCACCAGCAGAGATTACCTTATCGTTCTGGGCATGCACACCATATATTTT. Translated: CATSRDYLIVLGMHTIYF.

The sample holds many counts of this clonotype. At one end the junction does not follow the germline gene, possibly because of a read error. The rearrangement links TRBV19 to TRBJ1-2, with 8 bases that match TRBD1. The CDR3 has 11 residues. Germline V gene data show CDR1 as LNHDA and CDR2 as SQIVND (reference sequence). The CDR3: CASDLTGELSF. As DNA, the CDR3 is TGTGCCAGCGATTTGACAGGGGAGTTATCCTTC.

This clonotype was found many times. The V and J genes are TRBV29-1 and TRBJ2-1; 8 bases line up with TRBD1. The CDR3 covers 15 residues. Germline values: CDR1 SQVTM, CDR2 ANQGSEA. After removal of 0 bases from V and 6 bases from J, the junction contained 7 bases not matched to a gene. The CDR3 loop reads CSVEEGRGRPNEQFF. Written as DNA, the CDR3 is TGCAGCGTTGAAGAGGGCAGGGGGCGCCCCAATGAGCAGTTCTTC.

This chain joins TRBV13 and TRBJ2-3; unclear D gene. Looked up from germline, CDR1 is PRHDT and CDR2 is FYEKMQ (reference sequence). Deletions cut 4 bases from V and 6 bases from J, with 14 bases between. This CDR3 is 14 amino acids long. The CDR3 spells CASSSTNEGDTQYF. CDR3 coding DNA: TGTGCCAGCAGCTCGACGAACGAAGGGGATACGCAGTATTTT. The complete variable domain, with remaining parts taken from reference TRBV13 and TRBJ2-3, reads AAGVIQSPRHLIKEKRETATLKCYPIPRHDTVYWYQQGPGQDPQFLISFYEKMQSDKGSIPDRFSAQQFSDYHSELNMSSLELGDSALYFCASSSTNEGDTQYFGPGTRLTVL.

This clonotype came up many times. The rearrangement links TRBV7-8 to TRBJ2-2, with D tentatively TRBD2 (6 bases). In germline, CDR1 is SGHVS, CDR2 FQNEAQ. Between the trimmed V and J ends, which lost 4 bases and 5 bases, there was a span of 17 bases. The CDR3 extends over 16 amino acids. CDR3 DNA sequence: TGTGCCAGCAGCTCGACGGTAGCGGCGGGTACCGGGGAGCTGTTTTTT. It yields the protein CASSSTVAAGTGELFF. Based on the CDR3 plus reference TRBV7-8 and TRBJ2-2, the full variable domain is GAGVSQSPRYKVAKRGQDVALRCDPISGHVSLFWYQQALGQGPEFLTYFQNEAQLDKSGLPSDRFFAERPEGSVSTLKIQRTQQEDSAVYLCASSSTVAAGTGELFFGEGSRLTVL.

In regard to this clonotype: The CDR3 does not end in the conserved phenylalanine or tryptophan, so this is likely a read error. This chain uses TRBV15 with TRBJ2-2; 12 bases are shared with TRBD1. This CDR3 comprises 17 residues. Germline CDR1 reads LNHNV; CDR2 reads YYDKDF (reference sequence). DNA for the CDR3: TGTGCCACCAGCCACCCGGGACAGGGGGCGAAGACCGGGGAGCTGTTTATT. This translates into CATSHPGQGAKTGELFI.

This clonotype was seen more than once but under ten times. The chain uses TRBV6-2 or TRBV6-3 and TRBJ1-4; maybe TRBD1 (5 bases). The CDR3 loop spans 15 amino acids. Between the trimmed V and J ends, which lost 6 bases and 8 bases, there was a span of 19 bases. CDR1 MNHEY and CDR2 SVGEGT come from the germline V gene. The CDR3 DNA follows: TGTGCCAGCAGGAGAGCCCGGGACGGAGAGGAAAAACTGTTTTTT. As protein: CASRRARDGEEKLFF.

This clonotype came up many times. V usage is TRBV6-5 and J usage is TRBJ1-1; 7 bases are shared with TRBD1. Germline V gives CDR1 MNHEY, CDR2 SVGAGI. Germline trimming cut 6 bases from V and 2 bases from J; bases unmatched to any gene: 6. CDR3 length equals 14 residues. The CDR3 DNA follows: TGTGCCAGCAGACTGGGACAGAGTAACACTGAAGCTTTCTTT. Translation: CASRLGQSNTEAFF.

The gene calls are TRBV7-3 and TRBJ2-7; D might be TRBD2 (6 bases). Trimming removed 2 bases at V and 6 bases at J, with 20 bases between. The CDR3 sequence is 16 residues long. Germline lookup yields CDR1 SGHTA and CDR2 FQGTGA. The CDR3 spells CASSLLLSGPQSEQYF. The DNA of the CDR3 is TGTGCCAGCAGCTTACTTCTTAGCGGCCCCCAAAGCGAGCAGTACTTC.

This clonotype appeared a few times. The chain employs TRBV6-2 or TRBV6-3 and TRBJ2-2; D is uncertain. The CDR3 runs to 17 residues. V was shortened by 6 bases and J by 0 bases, with 17 bases between the two germline ends. Germline V gene lookup returns CDR1 MNHEY and CDR2 SVGEGT. The DNA of the CDR3 is TGTGCCAGCAGCCCGATCACAACCGTTCCGAACACCGGGGAGCTGTTTTTT. Amino acids: CASSPITTVPNTGELFF.

The V call is TRBV20-1, the J call TRBJ2-3; a weak D match, TRBD1 (5 bases). Per germline, CDR1 DFQATT and CDR2 SNEGSKA (reference sequence). The CDR3 has 13 residues. The V and J ends lost 0 bases and 4 bases respectively, with 8 bases between them. CDR3 in DNA: TGCAGTGCTAGAGAAGGGGTGGCAGATACGCAGTATTTT. It translates to CSAREGVADTQYF.

There are many counts of this clonotype. J is TRBJ2-2 and V is TRBV12-3 or TRBV12-4; D not certain. This CDR3 spans 18 amino acids. V lost 4 bases to trimming and J lost 2 bases, with 20 bases between them. Here the CDR3 DNA reads TGTGCCAGCAGTTCCCCCCGTACGTGGCATACAAACACCGGGGAGCTGTTTTTT. It specifies CASSSPRTWHTNTGELFF.

This clonotype was seen only a few times. The chain carries TRBV12-3 or TRBV12-4 and TRBJ1-1; maybe TRBD1 (6 bases). Trimming took off 3 bases at V and 5 bases at J, with 16 bases between the two ends. The CDR3 is 15 residues long. The CDR3: CASSFKGGAGTEAFF. In DNA, the CDR3 is TGTGCCAGCAGTTTTAAGGGGGGCGCGGGGACTGAAGCTTTCTTT.

A few counts support this clonotype. The rearrangement links TRBV5-6 to TRBJ1-1; a possible D gene is TRBD1 (5 bases). Trimming cost V 0 bases and J 3 bases, with 15 bases left between them. Germline V gives CDR1 SGHDT, CDR2 YYEEEE. The CDR3 runs 16 residues. Written as DNA, the CDR3 is TGTGCCAGCAGCTTGGTGGAGGCCCAAGGGGACACTGAAGCTTTCTTT. Its protein is CASSLVEAQGDTEAFF.

In regard to this clonotype: With a much larger clone just one base away, this may be a read error. The chain joins TRBV12-3 or TRBV12-4 to TRBJ2-2; perhaps TRBD1 as D (5 bases). The CDR3 contains 12 residues. Trimming left V 10 bases short and J 3 bases short, with 9 bases between. CDR3 DNA sequence: TGTGCCACACAGGCGGACACCGGGGAGCTGTTTTTT. This gives the protein CATQADTGELFF.

The rearrangement joins TRBV3-2 to TRBJ2-4; the D call in the table, TRBD2, was not verified against the DNA. TRBV3-2 is tagged as a pseudogene. The CDR3 loop spans 17 amino acids. The CDR3, as DNA: TGTGCCAGCAGCCCCCGACTAGCGGGAGGAGAGTTAAACATTCAGTACTTC. This gives the protein CASSPRLAGGELNIQYF.

This clonotype was counted only a few times. The rearrangement uses TRBV28 and TRBJ1-6; 7 positions match TRBD1. Germline V gene sequence: CDR1 MDHEN, CDR2 SYDVKM. The V segment lost 3 bases and the J segment 8 bases; nucleotides outside the gene matches: 4. There are 14 residues in the CDR3. CDR3 sequence (DNA): TGTGCCAGCAGTTTTCAAGGGGGCGATTCACCCCTCCACTTT. Translation: CASSFQGGDSPLHF. The full variable domain, with the rest looked up from reference TRBV28 and TRBJ1-6, is DVKVTQSSRYLVKRTGEKVFLECVQDMDHENMFWYRQDPGLGLRLIYFSYDVKMKEKGDIPEGYSVSREKKERFSLILESASTNQTSMYLCASSFQGGDSPLHFGNGTRLTVT.